Following are 14 T cell receptor beta chains from one sample sequenced in a study of cytomegalovirus exposure and HLA in healthy donors. PCR involved 60 Vbeta and 13 Jbeta primers. Sequencing used immunoSEQ multiplex PCR; TCRdb keeps in-frame clones, though not all of them. The table includes some 120,000 clones, more than 60% detected once. The source material was PBMCs. Every receptor here comes from a woman aged 45-65 years in good health and CMV-seropositive.

This clone was observed a handful of times. V usage is TRBV5-1 and J usage is TRBJ2-3; D ambiguous. Germline CDR1 reads SGHRS; CDR2 reads YFSETQ. Deletions cut 0 bases from V and 0 bases from J, with 14 bases between. The CDR3 covers 17 residues. Written as DNA, the CDR3 is TGCGCCAGCAGCTTGGCCCCCCTAGGAGCAAGCACAGATACGCAGTATTTT. Its translation: CASSLAPLGASTDTQYF.

V and J are TRBV11-3 and TRBJ2-5, with D tentatively TRBD1 (6 bases). The DNA end favors TRBJ2-7, so the J call may be wrong. This CDR3 has 12 amino acids. The germline CDR1 and CDR2 sequences are SGHNT and YENEEA. The chain's CDR3 is CASSPQGHEQYF. CDR3 in DNA: TGTGCCAGCAGCCCTCAGGGGCACGAGCAGTACTTC.

This chain joins TRBV7-9 and TRBJ1-1; 7 nucleotides align to TRBD1. This CDR3 contains 12 residues. Germline V gene lookup returns CDR1 SEHNR and CDR2 FQNEAQ (reference sequence). V dropped 8 bases and J dropped 6; count of bases not matched to a gene: 6. CDR3 bases: TGTGCCAGCGGCCCGGGGACAGCTGAAGCTTTCTTT. Translation: CASGPGTAEAFF.

V and J are TRBV15 and TRBJ2-7; D unresolved. This CDR3 has 19 residues. The V end was cut by 1 base, the J end by 1 base, with 23 bases between. Per germline, CDR1 LNHNV and CDR2 YYDKDF (reference sequence). CDR3 DNA: TGTGCCACCAGCAGAGGGCACTTACTCCCCCGTGTCGGGTCCTACGAGCAGTACTTC. Amino acid sequence: CATSRGHLLPRVGSYEQYF.

The V and J genes are TRBV6-1 and TRBJ1-5, with no clear D. The CDR3 is made up of 15 amino acids. V was cut by 10 bases and J by 0 bases, with 16 bases left in between. Germline CDR1 reads MNHNS; CDR2 reads SASEGT. CDR3 loop: CAIPKRRDSNQPQHF. The CDR3 DNA sequence: TGTGCCATCCCGAAGAGGAGGGATAGCAATCAGCCCCAGCATTTT.

This clone is a singleton in its sample. The CDR3 here is CASSVNPDLSGANVLTF. The CDR3 DNA follows: TGTGCCAGCAGTGTTAATCCTGACTTGTCTGGGGCCAACGTCCTGACTTTC. The chain uses TRBV2 and TRBJ2-6, with unresolved D. The germline V and J ends were trimmed by 4 bases and 1 base, with 14 bases remaining between them. Germline CDR1 and CDR2: SNHLY and FYNNEI. The CDR3 runs 17 residues.

The chain employs TRBV4-2 and TRBJ2-7; D is unresolved. Germline CDR1 is LGHNA and CDR2 is YNFKEQ. V lost 4 bases and J 2 bases, leaving 21 bases between the germline ends. The length of the CDR3 is 17 residues. CDR3 residues: CASSLHTVQRSAYEQYF. CDR3 bases: TGTGCCAGCAGCCTCCATACCGTCCAAAGGAGCGCCTACGAGCAGTACTTC.

The CDR3 sequence: CASSQVYSLAGERRLSYNEQFF. DNA of the CDR3: TGCGCCAGCAGCCAAGTTTATTCACTAGCGGGAGAACGGCGACTTTCCTACAATGAGCAGTTCTTC. The chain has TRBV4-3 and TRBJ2-1; the match to TRBD2 covers 11 bases. This CDR3 has 22 residues. V lost 1 base to trimming and J lost 1 base; unmatched junction nucleotides: 18. From germline, CDR1 is LGHNA and CDR2 YSLEER.

This sequence joins TRBV9 and TRBJ1-1, with D perhaps TRBD1 (5 bases). This CDR3 region has 15 residues. Deletions cut 0 bases from V and 0 bases from J, with 9 bases between. CDR1 SGDLS and CDR2 YYNGEE come from the germline V gene. CDR3 region: CASSVVGGMNTEAFF. The CDR3 nucleotides are TGTGCCAGCAGCGTAGTCGGGGGGATGAACACTGAAGCTTTCTTT.

This chain uses TRBV9 with TRBJ1-3; 8 nucleotides line up with TRBD1. The CDR3 has 14 amino acids. The V gene end was trimmed by 4 bases and the J gene end by 3 bases; junction bases not matched to a gene: 3. Germline CDR1 SGDLS, CDR2 YYNGEE. The CDR3 nucleotides are TGTGCCAGCAGCTTTGGACAGGGTGGAAACACCATATATTTT. The encoded protein is CASSFGQGGNTIYF.

The chain combines TRBV5-6 with TRBJ1-1; 7 nucleotides match TRBD1. Germline loops: CDR1 SGHDT, CDR2 YYEEEE. Germline trimming cut 4 bases from V and 3 bases from J; bases unmatched to any gene: 6. CDR3 size: 14 residues. The CDR3 region has the DNA TGTGCCAGCAGCCCGCGACAGGGAGACACTGAAGCTTTCTTT. It yields the protein CASSPRQGDTEAFF.

This chain joins TRBV19 and TRBJ2-7; maybe TRBD1 (6 bases). The V gene lost 11 bases and the J gene lost 1 base, with 18 bases spanning the gap. Germline CDR1 and CDR2: LNHDA and SQIVND (reference sequence). The CDR3 extends over 14 amino acids. Here the CDR3 reads CASKDPGASYEQYF. The CDR3 region has the DNA TGTGCCTCCAAGGATCCAGGGGCGTCCTACGAGCAGTACTTC.

This clone turned up a few times. This chain joins TRBV4-3 and TRBJ1-5, with a weak D call TRBD1 (5 bases). Looked up from germline, CDR1 is LGHNA and CDR2 is YSLEER. Trimming shortened V by 1 base and J by 3 bases, and 7 bases separated the two germline ends. The CDR3 has 14 amino acids. The CDR3 loop reads CASSQGGSNQPQHF. DNA of the CDR3: TGCGCCAGCAGCCAAGGGGGCTCCAATCAGCCCCAGCATTTT.

The count of this clone is one. The chain is built from TRBV7-9 and TRBJ2-1; 7 bases fit TRBD2. Germline CDR1 and CDR2: SEHNR and FQNEAQ (reference sequence). V lost 3 bases to trimming and J lost 6 bases; unmatched junction nucleotides: 5. This CDR3 has 14 amino acids. The CDR3 is CASSLGGLGNEQFF. DNA for the CDR3: TGTGCCAGCAGCTTGGGGGGGTTAGGCAATGAGCAGTTCTTC.